This note documents a single TCR beta chain sequence. As yet, its antigen is unknown. TCRdb's table, derived via immunoSEQ multiplex PCR, lists solely in-frame clones and lacks some. The sample yields approximately 15,000 clones, approximately 85% seen once. This sample is drawn from a study of T cells in localized non-small cell lung cancer. There are 14 residues in the CDR3. With 4 bases clipped from V and 11 bases from J, the junction kept 7 bases outside the gene matches. Germline CDR1 is SGHRS and CDR2 is YFSETQ. General study results and limits: Sequencing was restricted to one tumor region; therefore, heterogeneity remains possible. Maximal T cell clonality occurred in uninvolved adjacent lung, with tumor ranking below it.

This sequence was found in a woman aged 40-70 years with stage I lung adenocarcinoma. This sequence joins TRBV5-1 and TRBJ1-6, with 9 bases matching TRBD1. The starting material was peripheral blood, obtained before any cancer treatment. For the CDR3, the DNA is TGCGCCAGCAGCCTCCGGGACAGGGTGACACCCCTCCACTTT. Its translation is CASSLRDRVTPLHF.